This T cell receptor beta chain was documented in a study of CD4 T cells in relation to SARS-CoV-2 and coronaviruses. Study-wide context: ViraFEST: approximately nine-day antigen culture of PBMCs, then TCR beta CDR3 sequencing. Shared crossreactive spike epitopes were mapped to their HLA restriction. Controls used an HIV-1 Nef peptide pool or no peptide. Findings and limits, study-wide: SARS-CoV-2-driven expansion was significantly weaker in crossreactive than monoreactive clones.

Germline lookup yields CDR1 SGDLS and CDR2 YYNGEE. V shed 0 bases and J shed 0 bases, with 18 bases lying between them. The CDR3 contains 18 residues. The assay was immunoSEQ multiplex PCR, and TCRdb's table has in-frame clones only and misses some. Found here are under 30,000 clones, over 60% of them singletons; the top ten hold approximately 20%. As for this clone: Its antigen is as yet unknown.

Unexposed donor CD4+ T cells date from 2011-2018, before the COVID-19 pandemic. Isolation of CD4+ T cells took place after approximately 11 days in culture. The sequence derives from a human donor in good health. The chain links TRBV9 to TRBJ1-1; tentatively, D is TRBD1 (5 bases). What was sequenced was CD4+ T cells from PBMCs, cultured in vitro. DNA for the CDR3: TGTGCCAGCAGCGTAGTAACCCCAGGGTCACCTATGAACACTGAAGCTTTCTTT. Its translation is CASSVVTPGSPMNTEAFF.